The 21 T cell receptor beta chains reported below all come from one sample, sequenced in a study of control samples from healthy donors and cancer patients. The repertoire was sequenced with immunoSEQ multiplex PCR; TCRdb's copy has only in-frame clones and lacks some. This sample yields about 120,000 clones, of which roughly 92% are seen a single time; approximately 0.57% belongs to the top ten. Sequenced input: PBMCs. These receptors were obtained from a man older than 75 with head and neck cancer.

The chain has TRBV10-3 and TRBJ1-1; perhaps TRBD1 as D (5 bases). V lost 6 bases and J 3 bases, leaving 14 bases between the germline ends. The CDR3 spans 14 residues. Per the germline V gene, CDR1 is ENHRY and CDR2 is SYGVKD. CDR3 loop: CAIRAVVGDTEAFF. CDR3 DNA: TGTGCCATCAGGGCTGTCGTGGGGGACACTGAAGCTTTCTTT.

The CDR3 DNA is TGTGCCAGCAGCCGGAGAGATACGCAGTATTTT. This codes for CASSRRDTQYF. This chain connects TRBV28 to TRBJ2-3; D is uncertain. V gave up 6 bases and J gave up 5 bases, with 6 bases separating them. CDR3 length: 11 residues. The germline gives CDR1 MDHEN, CDR2 SYDVKM.

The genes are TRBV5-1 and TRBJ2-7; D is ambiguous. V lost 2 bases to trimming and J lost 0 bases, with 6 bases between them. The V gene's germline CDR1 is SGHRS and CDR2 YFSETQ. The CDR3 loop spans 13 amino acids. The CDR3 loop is CASSLPSSYEQYF. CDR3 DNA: TGCGCCAGCAGCTTACCGTCCTCCTACGAGCAGTACTTC.

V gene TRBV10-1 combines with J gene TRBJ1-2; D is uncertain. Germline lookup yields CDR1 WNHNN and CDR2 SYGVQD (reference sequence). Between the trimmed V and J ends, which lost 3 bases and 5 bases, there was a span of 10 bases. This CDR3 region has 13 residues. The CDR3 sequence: CASSEVGEYGYTF. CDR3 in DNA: TGCGCCAGCAGTGAAGTCGGTGAATATGGCTACACCTTC.

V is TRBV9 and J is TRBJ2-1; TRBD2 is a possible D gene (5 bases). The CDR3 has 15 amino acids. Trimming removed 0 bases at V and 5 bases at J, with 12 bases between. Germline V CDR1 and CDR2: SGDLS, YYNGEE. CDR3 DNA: TGTGCCAGCAGCGTAGCCCCCTCGGGAAACAATGAGCAGTTCTTC. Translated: CASSVAPSGNNEQFF.

CDR3 bases: TGTGCCAGCAGCCGCTTGGGACAGGGCCCAGATACGCAGTATTTT. It yields the protein CASSRLGQGPDTQYF. J is TRBJ2-3 and V is TRBV4-2, with 9 bases fitting TRBD1. This CDR3 is 15 amino acids long. Trimming took 4 bases from V and 4 from J; bases not matched to a gene: 6. The germline V gene has CDR1 LGHNA and CDR2 YNFKEQ.

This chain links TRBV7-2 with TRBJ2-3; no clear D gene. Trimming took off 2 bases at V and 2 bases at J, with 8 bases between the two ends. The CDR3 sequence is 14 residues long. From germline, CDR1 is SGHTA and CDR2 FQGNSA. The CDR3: CASSLTPHTDTQYF. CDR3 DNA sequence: TGTGCCAGCAGCTTAACCCCGCACACAGATACGCAGTATTTT.

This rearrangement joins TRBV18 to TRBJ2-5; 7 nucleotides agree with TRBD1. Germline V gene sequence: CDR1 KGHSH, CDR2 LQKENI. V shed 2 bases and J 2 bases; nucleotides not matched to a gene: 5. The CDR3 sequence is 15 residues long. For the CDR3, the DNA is TGTGCCAGCTCACCAGACAGGGTTAGTCAAGAGACCCAGTACTTC. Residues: CASSPDRVSQETQYF.

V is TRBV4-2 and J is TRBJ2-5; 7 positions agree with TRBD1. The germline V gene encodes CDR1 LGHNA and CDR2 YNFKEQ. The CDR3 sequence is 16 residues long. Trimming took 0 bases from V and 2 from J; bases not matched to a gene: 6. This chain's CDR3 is CASSQDIRTGQETQYF. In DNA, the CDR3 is TGTGCCAGCAGCCAAGATATCCGGACAGGTCAAGAGACCCAGTACTTC.

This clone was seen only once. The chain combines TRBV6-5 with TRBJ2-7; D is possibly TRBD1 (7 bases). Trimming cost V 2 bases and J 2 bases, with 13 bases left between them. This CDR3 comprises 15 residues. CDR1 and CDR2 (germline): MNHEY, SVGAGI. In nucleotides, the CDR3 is TGTGCCAGCAGTTACGGGGGAGGACAGGCCTACGAGCAGTACTTC. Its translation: CASSYGGGQAYEQYF.

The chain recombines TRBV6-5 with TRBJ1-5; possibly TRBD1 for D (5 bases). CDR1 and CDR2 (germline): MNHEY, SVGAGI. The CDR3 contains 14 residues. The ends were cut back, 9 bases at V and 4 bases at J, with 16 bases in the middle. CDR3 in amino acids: CASRTAGGNQPQHF. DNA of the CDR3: TGTGCCAGTAGGACGGCCGGGGGGAATCAGCCCCAGCATTTT.

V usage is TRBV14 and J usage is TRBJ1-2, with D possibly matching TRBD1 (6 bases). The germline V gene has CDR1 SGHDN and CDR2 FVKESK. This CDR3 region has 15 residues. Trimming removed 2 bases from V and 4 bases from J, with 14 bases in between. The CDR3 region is CASSQYLDSPYGYTF. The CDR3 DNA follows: TGTGCCAGCAGCCAATACTTGGACAGTCCCTATGGCTACACCTTC.

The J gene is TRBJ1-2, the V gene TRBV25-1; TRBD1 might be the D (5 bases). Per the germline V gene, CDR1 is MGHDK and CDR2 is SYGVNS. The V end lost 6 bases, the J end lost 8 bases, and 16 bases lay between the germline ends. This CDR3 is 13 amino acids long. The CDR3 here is CASSDSGAYGYTF. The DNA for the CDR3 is TGTGCCAGCAGCGACTCCGGGGCCTACGGCTACACCTTC.

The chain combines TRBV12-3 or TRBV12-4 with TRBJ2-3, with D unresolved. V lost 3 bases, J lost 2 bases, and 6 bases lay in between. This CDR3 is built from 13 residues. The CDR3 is CASSFFITDTQYF. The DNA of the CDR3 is TGTGCCAGCAGTTTCTTTATCACAGATACGCAGTATTTT.

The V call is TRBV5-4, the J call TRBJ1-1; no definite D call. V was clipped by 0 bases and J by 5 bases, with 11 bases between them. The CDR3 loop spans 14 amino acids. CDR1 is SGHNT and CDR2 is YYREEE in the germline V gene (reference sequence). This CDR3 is CASSLVSGITEAFF. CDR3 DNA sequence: TGTGCCAGCAGCTTGGTTTCCGGGATAACTGAAGCTTTCTTT.

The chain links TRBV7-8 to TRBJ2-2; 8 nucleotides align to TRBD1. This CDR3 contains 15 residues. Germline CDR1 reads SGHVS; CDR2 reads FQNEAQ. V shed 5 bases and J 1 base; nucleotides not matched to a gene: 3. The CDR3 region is CASSGTGMNTGELFF. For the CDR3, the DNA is TGTGCCAGCAGCGGGACAGGAATGAACACCGGGGAGCTGTTTTTT.

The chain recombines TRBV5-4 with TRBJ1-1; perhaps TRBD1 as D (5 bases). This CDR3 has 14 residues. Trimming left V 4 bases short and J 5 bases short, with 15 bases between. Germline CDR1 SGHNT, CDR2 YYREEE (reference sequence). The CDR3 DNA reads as TGTGCCAGCAGCAACTGGGACGGATTAACTGAAGCTTTCTTT. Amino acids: CASSNWDGLTEAFF.

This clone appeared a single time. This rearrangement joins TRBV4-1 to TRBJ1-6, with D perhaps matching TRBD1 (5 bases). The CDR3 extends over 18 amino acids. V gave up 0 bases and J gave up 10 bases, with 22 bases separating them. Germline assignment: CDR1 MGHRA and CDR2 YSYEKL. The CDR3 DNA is TGCGCCAGCAGCCAAGAACCTCCCCTTGTGACAGTCGAGTCACCCCTCCACTTT. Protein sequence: CASSQEPPLVTVESPLHF.

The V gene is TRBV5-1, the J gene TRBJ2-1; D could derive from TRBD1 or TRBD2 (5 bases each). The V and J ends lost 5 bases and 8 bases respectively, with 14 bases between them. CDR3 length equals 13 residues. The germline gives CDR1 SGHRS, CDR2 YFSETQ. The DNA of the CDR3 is TGCGCCAGCAGACAGGACTGGGCGGATGAGCAGTTCTTC. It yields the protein CASRQDWADEQFF. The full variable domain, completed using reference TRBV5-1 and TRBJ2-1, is KAGVTQTPRYLIKTRGQQVTLSCSPISGHRSVSWYQQTPGQGLQFLFEYFSETQRNKGNFPGRFSGRQFSNSRSEMNVSTLELGDSALYLCASRQDWADEQFFGPGTRLTVL.

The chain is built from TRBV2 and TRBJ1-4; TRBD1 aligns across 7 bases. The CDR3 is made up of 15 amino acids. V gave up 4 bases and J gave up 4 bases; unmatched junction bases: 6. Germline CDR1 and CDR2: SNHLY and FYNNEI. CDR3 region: CASSARTGFNEKLFF. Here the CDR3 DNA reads TGTGCCAGCAGTGCCCGGACAGGCTTTAATGAAAAACTGTTTTTT.

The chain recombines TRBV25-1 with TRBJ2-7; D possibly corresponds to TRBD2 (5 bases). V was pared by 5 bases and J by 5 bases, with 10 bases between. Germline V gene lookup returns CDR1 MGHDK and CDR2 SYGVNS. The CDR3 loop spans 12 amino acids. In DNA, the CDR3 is TGTGCCAGCAGTTCTGGACTCCACGAGCAGTACTTC. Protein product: CASSSGLHEQYF.